This section outlines one TCR beta chain sequence together with its context. The data were taken from a study of cytomegalovirus exposure and HLA in healthy donors. The V end was cut by 4 bases, the J end by 0 bases, with 9 bases between. In germline, CDR1 is SGHAT, CDR2 FQDESV (reference sequence). The CDR3 runs to 15 residues. This PCR relied on a set of 60 Vbeta primers and 13 Jbeta primers. Sequenced by immunoSEQ multiplex PCR; TCRdb stores in-frame clones only, minus some. The data show 150,000 to 200,000 clones, roughly four fifths seen once. Sequencing used PBMCs. The receptor comes from a girl between 5 and 17 years old in good health and CMV-seropositive. The chain has TRBV11-1 and TRBJ1-4, with D possibly TRBD1 on 6 matching bases. The chain's CDR3 is CASSSDSPTNEKLFF. The CDR3 nucleotides read TGTGCCAGCAGCTCGGACAGCCCAACTAATGAAAAACTGTTTTTT.